Sequencing of this TCR beta chain was carried out in a study of blood T cell repertoires in COVID-19. Enrollees, roughly 18 to 90 years old, lived in 24 US areas. Assignment of participants to cohorts was predicated upon participant-reported clinical history. The protocol was immunoSEQ multiplex PCR, while the TCRdb copy is restricted to in-frame clones and leaves out a portion. The data show 400,000 or so clones, nearly 90% seen once. Germline CDR1 is SGHAT and CDR2 is FQNNGV. V dropped 2 bases and J dropped 7; count of bases not matched to a gene: 4. The CDR3 has 14 residues. The receptor was derived from a woman in her thirties or forties with acute COVID-19. The specimen sequenced was PBMCs or T cells enriched from blood (not recorded which). The gene calls are TRBV11-2 and TRBJ2-1, with 8 bases matching TRBD2. The chain's CDR3 is CASSLRGLDNEQFF. The CDR3 DNA is TGTGCCAGCAGCTTAAGGGGACTAGATAATGAGCAGTTCTTC.